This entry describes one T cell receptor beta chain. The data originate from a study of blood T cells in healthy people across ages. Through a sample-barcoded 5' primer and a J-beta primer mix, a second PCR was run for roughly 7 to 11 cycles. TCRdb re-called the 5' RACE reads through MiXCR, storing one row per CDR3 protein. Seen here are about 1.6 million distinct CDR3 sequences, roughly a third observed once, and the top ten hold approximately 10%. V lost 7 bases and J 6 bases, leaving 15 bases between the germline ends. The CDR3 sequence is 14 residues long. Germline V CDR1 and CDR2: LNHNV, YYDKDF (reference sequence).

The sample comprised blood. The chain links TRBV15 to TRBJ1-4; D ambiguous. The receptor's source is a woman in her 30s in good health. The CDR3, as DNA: TGTGCCACCACCACCACAGCGACCCATGAAAAACTGTTTTTT. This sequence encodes CATTTTATHEKLFF.